The subject of this entry is one TCR beta chain. What it recognizes is unknown. TCRdb reprocessed the 5' RACE reads, with one entry per CDR3 protein and no DNA. Here the sample table reports 130,000 to 150,000 distinct CDR3 sequences. This CDR3 has 15 amino acids. The germline CDR1 and CDR2 sequences are SGHNT and YYREEE (reference sequence). This record comes from a study of T cells expressing NK-cell markers. Study overall: It was sorted CD3+CD56+NKG2C+, CD3+CD56+NKG2C- and CD3+CD56-NKG2C+ T cells that supplied the TCR beta repertoires. HCMV serostatus: seven of eight sequenced donors positive, one negative.

Study observations and caveats: It is unclear if expanded NKG2C-expressing clones target HCMV antigens.

This receptor was obtained from a man younger than 35 in good health. The J gene is TRBJ2-1, the V gene TRBV5-4; TCRdb selects TRBD1, and the lack of DNA leaves this call unchecked. The specimen sequenced was blood T cells: a sorted CD56 or NKG2C T cell subset, CD4+ or CD8+ T cells, or bulk PBMC T cells (not recorded which). The CDR3 loop is CASSFQRDRFDEQFF. The full variable domain, rest sourced from reference TRBV5-4 and TRBJ2-1, is ETGVTQSPTHLIKTRGQQVTLRCSSQSGHNTVSWYQQALGQGPQFIFQYYREEENGRGNFPPRFSGLQFPNYSSELNVNALELDDSALYLCASSFQRDRFDEQFFGPGTRLTVL.